This is a list of T cell receptor beta chains from one sample in a study of a mutant IDH1 vaccine in newly diagnosed glioma. Profiling relied on immunoSEQ multiplex PCR, and the TCRdb table lists in-frame clones only, not all of them. This sample yields roughly 60,000 clones, of which roughly 80% are seen a single time; 6% to 7.5% belongs to the top ten. These receptors are not linked to any known antigen. The sequencing here drew on PBMCs, taken from a glioma patient whose treatment included an IDH1 peptide vaccine. The receptors originated from a woman in her forties or fifties with glioma. Both conserved end residues are part of each CDR3. The D gene is left open where the match is weak. The size of a clone is reported for some rows only, either as once, few or many, or as a class for expanded clones.

>-|TRBJ2-2|-|TRBV7-9
CASSFGPSAGELFF
TGTGCCAGCAGCTTCGGCCCATCGGCCGGGGAGCTGTTTTTT
>-|TRBJ2-1|-|TRBV14
CASSQDSAGHSYNEQFF
TGTGCCAGCAGCCAAGATTCGGCGGGACACTCCTACAATGAGCAGTTCTTC
>-|TRBJ1-4|-|TRBV18
CASSPTSSLREKLFF
TGTGCCAGCTCACCAACGAGCTCCCTGAGGGAAAAACTGTTTTTT
>TRBD2|TRBJ2-4|-|TRBV19
CASSALGGTLAKNIQYF
TGTGCCAGTAGTGCCCTCGGGGGGACCCTAGCCAAAAACATTCAGTACTTC
>TRBD1|TRBJ1-4|-|TRBV4-1
CASSQVKQGAKGTNEKLFF
TGCGCCAGCAGCCAAGTGAAGCAGGGGGCAAAGGGAACTAATGAAAAACTGTTTTTT
>-|TRBJ1-6|-|TRBV27
CASRGGVWAANSPLHF
TGTGCCAGCAGGGGGGGGGTATGGGCAGCAAATTCACCCCTCCACTTT
>-|TRBJ1-1|-|TRBV5-1
CASSLGGVEAFF
TGCGCCAGCAGCTTGGGGGGTGTTGAAGCTTTCTTT
>-|TRBJ2-3|once|TRBV7-2
CASSRPSDTQYF
TGTGCCAGCAGCAGACCCTCAGATACGCAGTATTTT
>-|TRBJ1-4|once|TRBV2
CASRVGINEKLFF
TGTGCCAGCAGGGTGGGAATAAATGAAAAACTGTTTTTT
>TRBD1|TRBJ1-1|-|TRBV9
CASSVSGGQGAIFFF
TGTGCCAGCAGCGTATCCGGGGGACAGGGGGCTATATTTTTCTTT
>-|TRBJ2-6|-|TRBV19
CASSITLSSGANVLTF
TGTGCCAGTAGTATTACGCTCAGCTCTGGGGCCAACGTCCTGACTTTC
>-|TRBJ2-7|-|TRBV7-6
CASSLARGYEQYF
TGTGCCAGCAGCTTAGCGCGCGGCTACGAGCAGTACTTC
>-|TRBJ2-7|-|TRBV7-8
CASSPSYEQYF
TGTGCCAGCAGCCCCAGCTACGAGCAGTACTTC
>-|TRBJ1-1|-|TRBV9
CASSGPQGTEAFF
TGTGCCAGCAGCGGCCCCCAGGGGACTGAAGCTTTCTTT
>-|TRBJ1-2|-|TRBV7-8
CASTPLQDGYTF
TGTGCCAGCACCCCCCTACAGGACGGCTACACCTTC
>-|TRBJ2-7|-|TRBV6-5
CASRRDQGSHEQYF
TGTGCCAGCAGACGCGACCAGGGGAGCCACGAGCAGTACTTC
>-|TRBJ2-6|once|TRBV5-6
CASSLVGVVGANVLTF
TGTGCCAGCAGCTTGGTGGGGGTAGTCGGGGCCAACGTCCTGACTTTC
>TRBD1|TRBJ1-6|-|TRBV2
CASSPGQGESPLHF
TGTGCCAGCAGTCCAGGACAGGGAGAGTCACCCCTCCACTTT
>TRBD1|TRBJ2-5|-|TRBV15
CATSRNQGGAETQYF
TGTGCCACCAGCAGAAATCAAGGGGGCGCAGAGACCCAGTACTTC
>-|TRBJ1-5|few|TRBV6-1
CASISPLSNQPQHF
TGTGCCAGCATATCCCCTCTTAGCAATCAGCCCCAGCATTTT
>-|TRBJ1-1|-|TRBV7-9
CASSLGSWETEAFF
TGTGCCAGCAGCTTAGGGTCTTGGGAAACTGAAGCTTTCTTT
>-|TRBJ1-1|few|TRBV7-3
CASREVANTEAFF
TGTGCCAGCAGGGAAGTGGCGAACACTGAAGCTTTCTTT
>-|TRBJ1-4|-|TRBV14
CASSQAWRVTNEKLFF
TGTGCCAGCAGCCAAGCGTGGCGAGTAACTAATGAAAAACTGTTTTTT
>TRBD2|TRBJ2-7|-|TRBV6-1
CASSWTSSYEQYF
TGTGCCAGCAGTTGGACTAGCTCCTACGAGCAGTACTTC
>-|TRBJ1-1|few|TRBV5-1
CASSLDGLNTEAFF
TGCGCCAGCAGCCTGGACGGATTGAACACTGAAGCTTTCTTT
>-|TRBJ2-7|once|TRBV20-1
CSAKGSYEQYF
TGCAGTGCTAAAGGGTCCTACGAGCAGTACTTC
>TRBD1|TRBJ2-5|-|TRBV6-5
CASSRDREETQYF
TGTGCCAGCAGTCGAGACAGGGAGGAGACCCAGTACTTC
>TRBD1|TRBJ1-1|-|TRBV5-1
CASSSAGGGMNTEAFF
TGCGCCAGCAGCTCCGCGGGAGGGGGCATGAACACTGAAGCTTTCTTT
>-|TRBJ2-3|-|TRBV7-3
CASSDLADTQYF
TGTGCCAGCAGCGATCTAGCAGATACGCAGTATTTT
>-|TRBJ1-5|few|TRBV28
CASSFKGQPQHF
TGTGCCAGCAGTTTTAAAGGTCAGCCCCAGCATTTT
>TRBD2|TRBJ2-1|-|TRBV30
CAWRTSLFPTEQFF
TGTGCCTGGCGGACTAGCTTATTCCCTACGGAGCAGTTCTTC
>TRBD1|TRBJ2-5|-|TRBV6-5
CASSYAGQGEETQYF
TGTGCCAGCAGTTACGCGGGACAGGGGGAAGAGACCCAGTACTTC
>-|TRBJ1-6|-|TRBV18
CASSPPVAESSYNSPLHF
TGTGCCAGCTCACCACCTGTGGCAGAGAGCTCCTATAATTCACCCCTCCACTTT
>-|TRBJ2-7|-|TRBV6-1
CASSEVSVVNEQYF
TGTGCCAGCAGTGAAGTCAGTGTTGTCAACGAGCAGTACTTC
>-|TRBJ2-2|-|TRBV4-2
CASSKGDGSNTGELFF
TGTGCCAGCAGCAAGGGGGATGGCTCGAACACCGGGGAGCTGTTTTTT
>-|TRBJ1-1|-|TRBV29-1
CSVAVMGFEAFF
TGCAGCGTTGCCGTCATGGGTTTTGAAGCTTTCTTT
>TRBD1|TRBJ2-7|once|TRBV6-5
CASSFPGQTYEQYF
TGTGCCAGCAGTTTCCCGGGACAGACCTACGAGCAGTACTTC
>-|TRBJ1-5|once|TRBV28
CASSSYGRGPIQPQHF
TGTGCCAGCAGCTCTTACGGCAGGGGTCCGATTCAGCCCCAGCATTTT
>-|TRBJ1-2|-|TRBV18
CASSSTTLEPNYGYTF
TGTGCCAGCTCATCCACTACTTTGGAGCCTAACTATGGCTACACCTTC
>-|TRBJ1-5|-|TRBV7-2
CASSVDGTSNQPQHF
TGTGCCAGCAGCGTCGATGGGACCAGCAATCAGCCCCAGCATTTT
>TRBD1|TRBJ2-1|few|TRBV30
CARRDRGYNEQFF
TGTGCCCGCCGGGACAGGGGTTACAATGAGCAGTTCTTC
>-|TRBJ2-7|-|TRBV7-3
CASSLNGPSNEQYF
TGTGCCAGCAGCTTAAATGGCCCGAGCAACGAGCAGTACTTC
>TRBD2|TRBJ2-1|-|TRBV11-2
CASSLVAGGPRNEQFF
TGTGCCAGCAGCTTAGTCGCGGGGGGGCCTCGCAATGAGCAGTTCTTC
>-|TRBJ1-1|-|TRBV20-1
CSAYRDAAFF
TGCAGTGCTTACCGGGACGCAGCTTTCTTT
>-|TRBJ1-1|-|TRBV4-2
CASSQSSERNTEAFF
TGTGCCAGCAGCCAATCATCTGAGAGGAACACTGAAGCTTTCTTT
>-|TRBJ1-3|-|TRBV9
CASSVESDSHRGNTIYF
TGTGCCAGCAGCGTAGAGTCAGACAGTCACCGGGGAAACACCATATATTTT
>TRBD2|TRBJ2-3|once|TRBV9
CASSVGASGFTDTQYF
TGTGCCAGCAGCGTAGGGGCTAGCGGGTTCACAGATACGCAGTATTTT
>TRBD1|TRBJ2-5|-|TRBV7-2
CASSLGWRGQGQETQYF
TGTGCCAGCAGCTTAGGGTGGAGAGGACAGGGGCAAGAGACCCAGTACTTC
>-|TRBJ1-2|few|TRBV6-1
CASSATENYGYTF
TGTGCCAGCAGTGCGACAGAAAACTATGGCTACACCTTC
>TRBD1|TRBJ1-2|-|TRBV11-2
CASSLGQGGGGYTF
TGTGCCAGCAGCTTAGGCCAGGGGGGGGGCGGCTACACCTTC
>TRBD2|TRBJ2-3|-|TRBV5-1
CASSLDGSGGLGNTQYF
TGCGCCAGCAGCTTGGATGGTAGCGGGGGCCTAGGGAATACGCAGTATTTT
>-|TRBJ1-6|-|TRBV19
CASSQGNNSPLHF
TGTGCCAGTAGTCAGGGGAATAATTCACCCCTCCACTTT
>-|TRBJ1-1|-|TRBV11-2
CASSFSGNTEAFF
TGTGCCAGCAGCTTTTCAGGGAACACTGAAGCTTTCTTT
>-|TRBJ2-7|-|TRBV4-1
CASSQDRTGSYEQYF
TGCGCCAGCAGCCAAGATCGCACCGGATCATACGAGCAGTACTTC